The rows below give T cell receptor beta chains drawn from one sample of a study of cytomegalovirus exposure and HLA in healthy donors. Clones were read by immunoSEQ multiplex PCR, and TCRdb kept only the in-frame ones, dropping some. The data contain 90,000 to 120,000 clones, 74% of them seen just once; the ten biggest clones take up roughly 15%. The sequenced sample was PBMCs. The receptors were gathered from a woman between 40 and 50 years old in good health and CMV-seropositive. CDR3s include the opening cysteine and the closing phenylalanine or tryptophan. D genes are given only for firm matches. Not all rows give a size; the values are once, few, many and, for expanded clones, a class.

length	size	V	D	J	DNA	CDR3
13	.	TRBV7-8	TRBD1	TRBJ1-3	TGTGCCAGCAGCCCAGGGGGGAGAAACACCATATATTTT	CASSPGGRNTIYF
13	.	TRBV2	.	TRBJ1-4	TGTGCCAGCAACGGACAGCTAAATGAAAAACTGTTTTTT	CASNGQLNEKLFF
15	.	TRBV7-2	.	TRBJ1-3	TGTGCCAGCAGCTTGGTCGGGGGAGCCGGAAACACCATATATTTT	CASSLVGGAGNTIYF
13	.	TRBV7-9	TRBD1	TRBJ1-1	TGTGCCAGCAGCTGGGACAGGAACACTGAAGCTTTCTTT	CASSWDRNTEAFF
15	few	TRBV27	.	TRBJ2-1	TGTGCCAGCAGTGCCCTTTCAGGCTCCTACAATGAGCAGTTCTTC	CASSALSGSYNEQFF
13	.	TRBV6-1	TRBD1	TRBJ2-7	TGTGCCAGCAGTTCCCACAGGGGTTACGAGCAGTACTTC	CASSSHRGYEQYF
16	.	TRBV19	TRBD1	TRBJ1-2	TGTGCCAGTAGTACAAGACAGGGGACGGTCCTCTATGGCTACACCTTC	CASSTRQGTVLYGYTF
15	.	TRBV7-9	.	TRBJ2-3	TGTGCCAGCAGCACTATCCTCCCGGGGGCAGATACGCAGTATTTT	CASSTILPGADTQYF
13	few	TRBV29-1	.	TRBJ2-3	TGCAGCGTTGAGGGCCAATTGCAGGATACGCAGTATTTT	CSVEGQLQDTQYF
13	.	TRBV5-1	TRBD1	TRBJ2-2	TGCGCCAGCGGACAGGGGAACACCGGGGAGCTGTTTTTT	CASGQGNTGELFF
13	.	TRBV7-2	TRBD1	TRBJ1-2	TGTGCCAGCAGCGAACAGGGGCCCTATGGCTACACCTTC	CASSEQGPYGYTF
11	.	TRBV10-3	.	TRBJ1-1	TGTGCCATCAGGCGAGGCACTGAAGCTTTCTTT	CAIRRGTEAFF
14	.	TRBV5-1	.	TRBJ2-1	TGCGCCAGCAGCGGGGGGGCCCGTTACAATGAGCAGTTCTTC	CASSGGARYNEQFF
15	.	TRBV30	TRBD1	TRBJ1-4	TGTGCCTGGAGCCCTCTGGGACAGGGAGAAGAAAAACTGTTTTTT	CAWSPLGQGEEKLFF
16	few	TRBV5-1	.	TRBJ2-2	TGCGCCAGCAGGTTTCGCGGAACAACAAACACCGGGGAGCTGTTTTTT	CASRFRGTTNTGELFF
13	many	TRBV6-6	.	TRBJ2-1	TGTGCCAGCAGTTACGGCGGGAATAATGAGCAGTTCTTC	CASSYGGNNEQFF
12	once	TRBV11-3	.	TRBJ2-3	TGTGCCAGCAGCCTCCGTAGAGGTGCGCAGTATTTT	CASSLRRGAQYF
14	.	TRBV7-9	TRBD1	TRBJ1-2	TGTGCCAGCAGCCCGGGACAGGGCAACTATGGCTACACCTTC	CASSPGQGNYGYTF
15	.	TRBV10-1	.	TRBJ1-2	TGCGCCAGCAGACCTGACAGGCGTCGGGTCTATGGCTACACCTTC	CASRPDRRRVYGYTF
14	few	TRBV9	TRBD1	TRBJ2-5	TGTGCCAGCAGCGCCGGGACAGTCCAAGAGACCCAGTACTTC	CASSAGTVQETQYF
15	.	TRBV6-1	TRBD1	TRBJ1-2	TGTGCCAGCAGTGAGACATGGGACAGCTACTATGGCTACACCTTC	CASSETWDSYYGYTF
14	.	TRBV5-1	TRBD1	TRBJ2-1	TGCGCCAGCAGCGGCAGGGGGCGCGATAATGAGCAGTTCTTC	CASSGRGRDNEQFF
15	.	TRBV11-3	TRBD1	TRBJ2-7	TGTGCCAGCAGCCAAGGGACAGGGGGCCCCTACGAGCAGTACTTC	CASSQGTGGPYEQYF
15	.	TRBV6-6	TRBD2	TRBJ2-1	TGTGCCAGCAGTCAAGCGGGGGGGTTTCGGAATGAGCAGTTCTTC	CASSQAGGFRNEQFF
14	few	TRBV15	.	TRBJ2-1	TGTGCCACCAGCCTCGGACAGACCTACAATGAGCAGTTCTTC	CATSLGQTYNEQFF
15	.	TRBV7-2	TRBD2	TRBJ2-2	TGTGCCAGCAGCTTAGTACCGGGGGGCACCGGGGAGCTGTTTTTT	CASSLVPGGTGELFF
14	.	TRBV5-1	.	TRBJ2-3	TGCGCCAGCAGCTTGGCGCAGGGGACAGATACGCAGTATTTT	CASSLAQGTDTQYF
16	once	TRBV5-1	.	TRBJ2-3	TGCGCCAGCAGCTTGGGGCAGGGTTTGGTAGCAGATACGCAGTATTTT	CASSLGQGLVADTQYF
13	.	TRBV19	TRBD1	TRBJ2-1	TGTGCCAGTAAGACGGGACAGTCCAATGAGCAGTTCTTC	CASKTGQSNEQFF
14	.	TRBV7-2	.	TRBJ2-3	TGTGCCAGCAGCTTAGGGCTAGACACAGATACGCAGTATTTT	CASSLGLDTDTQYF
15	.	TRBV10-3	TRBD2	TRBJ2-7	TGTGCCATCAGCCCCGGGACTAGCGGGCGATACGAGCAGTACTTC	CAISPGTSGRYEQYF
15	.	TRBV6-5	.	TRBJ2-3	TGTGCCAGCAGTTTGGGCGTGCACTTCCCAGATACGCAGTATTTT	CASSLGVHFPDTQYF
14	.	TRBV5-1	.	TRBJ2-3	TGCGCCAGCAGCTTGCAGGAACCCACAGATACGCAGTATTTT	CASSLQEPTDTQYF
13	.	TRBV7-9	.	TRBJ1-2	TGTGCCAGCAGCTTAGTTGGGGGAGGCGGCTACACCTTC	CASSLVGGGGYTF
14	.	TRBV5-8	.	TRBJ1-1	TGTGCCACCCACCGACAGTCGATGAACACTGAAGCTTTCTTT	CATHRQSMNTEAFF
16	.	TRBV11-2	TRBD1	TRBJ1-5	TGTGCCAGCAGCCTTACCGGACAGGGGGGTTATCAGCCCCAGCATTTT	CASSLTGQGGYQPQHF
13	.	TRBV7-9	.	TRBJ1-2	TGTGCCAGCAGCTTACGTCTTAACTATGGCTACACCTTC	CASSLRLNYGYTF
13	.	TRBV6-1	TRBD1	TRBJ1-1	TGTGCCAGCAGTGCGGACAGGGACACTGAAGCTTTCTTT	CASSADRDTEAFF
15	.	TRBV11-2	TRBD2	TRBJ2-3	TGTGCCAGCAGCCGGCGGCGGGGGGGCACAGATACGCAGTATTTT	CASSRRRGGTDTQYF
16	.	TRBV7-2	TRBD1	TRBJ1-1	TGTGCCAGCAGCCCCCCCGGGACAGGGAAGGCCACTGAAGCTTTCTTT	CASSPPGTGKATEAFF
12	.	TRBV10-3	.	TRBJ2-1	TGTGCCATCAGTGAGTCGACAGAAGAGCAGTTCTTC	CAISESTEEQFF
16	.	TRBV25-1	.	TRBJ1-6	TGTGCCAGCACCCCCTCGAGGCAGGGCTATAATTCACCCCTCCACTTT	CASTPSRQGYNSPLHF
13	few	TRBV5-5	.	TRBJ2-3	TGTGCCATCCAGAGGGGGTTGACAGATACGCAGTATTTT	CAIQRGLTDTQYF
13	.	TRBV7-8	.	TRBJ1-5	TGTGCCAGCAGCTGGCAGGGGTCTCAGCCCCAGCATTTT	CASSWQGSQPQHF
14	.	TRBV5-1	.	TRBJ2-5	TGCGCCAGCAGCTTGGTACAATTCCAAGAGACCCAGTACTTC	CASSLVQFQETQYF
14	.	TRBV18	.	TRBJ1-5	TGTGCCAGCTCACCGGACAGTAGCAATCAGCCCCAGCATTTT	CASSPDSSNQPQHF
16	.	TRBV14	TRBD2	TRBJ2-3	TGTGCCAGCAGCTTCCTTATTACTAGCGTGACAGATACGCAGTATTTT	CASSFLITSVTDTQYF
14	few	TRBV6-1	.	TRBJ2-5	TGTGCCAGCAGTGAAGCGAGGGGGGGGGAGACCCAGTACTTC	CASSEARGGETQYF
15	.	TRBV6-1	TRBD1	TRBJ1-6	TGTGCCAGCAGTTGGACAGGGGAGATCTATTCACCCCTCCACTTT	CASSWTGEIYSPLHF
12	.	TRBV5-6	.	TRBJ1-2	TGTGCCAGCAGCCCGGGACTTAGTGGCTACACCTTC	CASSPGLSGYTF